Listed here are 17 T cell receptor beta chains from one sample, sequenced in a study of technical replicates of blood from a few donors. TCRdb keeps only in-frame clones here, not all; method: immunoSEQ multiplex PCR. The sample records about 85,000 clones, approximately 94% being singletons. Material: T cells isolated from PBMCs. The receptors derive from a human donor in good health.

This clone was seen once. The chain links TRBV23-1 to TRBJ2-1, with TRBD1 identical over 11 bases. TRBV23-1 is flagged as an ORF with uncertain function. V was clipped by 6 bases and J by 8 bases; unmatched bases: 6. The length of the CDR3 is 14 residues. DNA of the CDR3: TGCGCCAGCAGCAACGGACAGGGGGCGGATGAGCAGTTCTTC. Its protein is CASSNGQGADEQFF.

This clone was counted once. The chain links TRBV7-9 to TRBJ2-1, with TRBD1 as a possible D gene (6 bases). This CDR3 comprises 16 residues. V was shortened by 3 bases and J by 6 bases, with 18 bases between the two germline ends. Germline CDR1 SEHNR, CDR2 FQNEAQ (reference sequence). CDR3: CASSFPQGHRINEQFF. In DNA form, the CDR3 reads TGTGCCAGCAGCTTTCCGCAGGGACATCGGATCAATGAGCAGTTCTTC.

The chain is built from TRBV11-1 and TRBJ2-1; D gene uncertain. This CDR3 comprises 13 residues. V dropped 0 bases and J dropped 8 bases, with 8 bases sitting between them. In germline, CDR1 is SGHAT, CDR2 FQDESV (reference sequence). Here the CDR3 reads CASSLAIDYEQFF. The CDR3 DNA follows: TGTGCCAGCAGCTTAGCGATAGACTATGAGCAGTTCTTC.

The CDR3 sequence: CASSLRTLGQNLQETQYF. The DNA of the CDR3 is TGTGCCAGCAGCTTAAGGACCTTGGGACAGAATCTACAAGAGACCCAGTACTTC. The rearrangement joins TRBV7-8 to TRBJ2-5, with 7 positions matching TRBD1. CDR3 size: 18 residues. Germline CDR1 reads SGHVS; CDR2 reads FQNEAQ. The junction had 14 bases not matched to a gene; V was cut back by 2 bases and J by 2 bases.

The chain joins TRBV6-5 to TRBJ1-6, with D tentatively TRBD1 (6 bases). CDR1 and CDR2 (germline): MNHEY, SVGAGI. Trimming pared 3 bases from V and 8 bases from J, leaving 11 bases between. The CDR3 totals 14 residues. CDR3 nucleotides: TGTGCCAGCAGTTATGAGAGGGGGTATTCACCCCTCCACTTT. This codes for CASSYERGYSPLHF.

The CDR3 region is CASSIGRGGFEKLFF. The CDR3 nucleotides are TGTGCCAGTAGTATTGGCCGCGGCGGTTTTGAAAAACTGTTTTTT. The rearrangement links TRBV19 to TRBJ1-4, with D unresolved. Germline V gene data show CDR1 as LNHDA and CDR2 as SQIVND (reference sequence). The CDR3 has 15 residues. V was cut by 3 bases and J by 7 bases, with 15 bases left in between. The whole variable domain, filled in from reference TRBV19 and TRBJ1-4, reads DGGITQSPKYLFRKEGQNVTLSCEQNLNHDAMYWYRQDPGQGLRLIYYSQIVNDFQKGDIAEGYSVSREKKESFPLTVTSAQKNPTAFYLCASSIGRGGFEKLFFGSGTQLSVL.

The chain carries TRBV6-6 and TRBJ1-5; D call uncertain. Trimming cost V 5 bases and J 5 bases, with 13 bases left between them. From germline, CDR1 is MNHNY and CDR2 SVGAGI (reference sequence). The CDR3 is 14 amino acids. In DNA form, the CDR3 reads TGTGCCAGCAGTAATACGTTTCGCGATCAGCCCCAGCATTTT. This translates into CASSNTFRDQPQHF.

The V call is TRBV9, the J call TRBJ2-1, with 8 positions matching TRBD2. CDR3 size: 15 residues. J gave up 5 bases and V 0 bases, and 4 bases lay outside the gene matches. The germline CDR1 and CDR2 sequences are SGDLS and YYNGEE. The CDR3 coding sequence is TGTGCCAGCAGCGTAGGACTAGCGAGCCACAATGAGCAGTTCTTC. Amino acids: CASSVGLASHNEQFF.

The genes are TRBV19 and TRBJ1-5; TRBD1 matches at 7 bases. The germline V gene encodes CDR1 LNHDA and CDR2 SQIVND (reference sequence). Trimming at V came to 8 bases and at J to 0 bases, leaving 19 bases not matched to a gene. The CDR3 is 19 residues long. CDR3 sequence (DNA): TGTGCCAGTCACCCCGGGACAGCCGGTAAGCTGTATAGCAATCAGCCCCAGCATTTT. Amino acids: CASHPGTAGKLYSNQPQHF.

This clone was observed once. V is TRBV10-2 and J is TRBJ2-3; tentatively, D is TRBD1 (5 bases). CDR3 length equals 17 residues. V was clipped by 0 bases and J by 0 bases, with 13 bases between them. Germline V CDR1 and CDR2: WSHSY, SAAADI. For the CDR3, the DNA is TGCGCCAGCAGTGAGTCTCCCGTGGGGCCGAGCACAGATACGCAGTATTTT. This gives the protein CASSESPVGPSTDTQYF.

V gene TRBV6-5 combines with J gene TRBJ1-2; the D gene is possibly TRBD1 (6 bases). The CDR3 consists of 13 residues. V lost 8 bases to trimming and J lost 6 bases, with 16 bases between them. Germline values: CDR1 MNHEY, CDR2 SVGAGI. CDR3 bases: TGTGCCAGCCGCTTCACGGGGGGGCATGGCTACACCTTC. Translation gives CASRFTGGHGYTF.

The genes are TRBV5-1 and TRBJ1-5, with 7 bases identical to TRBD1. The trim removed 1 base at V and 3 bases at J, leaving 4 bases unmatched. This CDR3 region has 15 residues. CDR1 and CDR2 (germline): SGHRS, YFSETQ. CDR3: CASSLLGQLNQPQHF. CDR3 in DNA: TGCGCCAGCAGCTTGCTGGGACAGCTCAATCAGCCCCAGCATTTT.

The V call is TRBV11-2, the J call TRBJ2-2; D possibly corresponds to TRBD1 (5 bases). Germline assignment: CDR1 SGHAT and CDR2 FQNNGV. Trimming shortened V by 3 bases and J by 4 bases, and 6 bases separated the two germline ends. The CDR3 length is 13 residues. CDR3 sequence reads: CASSFQGTGELFF. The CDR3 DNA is TGTGCCAGCAGCTTCCAGGGCACCGGGGAGCTGTTTTTT.

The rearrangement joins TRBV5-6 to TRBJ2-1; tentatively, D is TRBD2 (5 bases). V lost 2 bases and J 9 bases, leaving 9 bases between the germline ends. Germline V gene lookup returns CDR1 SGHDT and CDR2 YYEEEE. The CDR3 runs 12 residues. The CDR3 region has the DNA TGTGCCAGCAGCTTACGGGGAGTTGAGCAGTTCTTC. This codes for CASSLRGVEQFF.

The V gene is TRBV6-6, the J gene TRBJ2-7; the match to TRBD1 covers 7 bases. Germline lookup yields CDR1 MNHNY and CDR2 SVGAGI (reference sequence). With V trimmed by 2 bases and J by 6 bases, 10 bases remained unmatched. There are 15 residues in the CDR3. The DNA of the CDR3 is TGTGCCAGCAGTTACGCGACAGGGCAAGTAAGCGAGCAGTACTTC. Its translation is CASSYATGQVSEQYF.

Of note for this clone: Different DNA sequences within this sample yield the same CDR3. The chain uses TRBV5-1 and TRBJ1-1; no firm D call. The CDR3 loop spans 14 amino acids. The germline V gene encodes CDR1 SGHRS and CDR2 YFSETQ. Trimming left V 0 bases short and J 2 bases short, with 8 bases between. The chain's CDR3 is CASSLEGGNTEAFF. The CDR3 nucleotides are TGCGCCAGCAGCTTGGAAGGCGGCAACACTGAAGCTTTCTTT. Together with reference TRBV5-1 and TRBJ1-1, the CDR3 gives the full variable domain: KAGVTQTPRYLIKTRGQQVTLSCSPISGHRSVSWYQQTPGQGLQFLFEYFSETQRNKGNFPGRFSGRQFSNSRSEMNVSTLELGDSALYLCASSLEGGNTEAFFGQGTRLTVV.

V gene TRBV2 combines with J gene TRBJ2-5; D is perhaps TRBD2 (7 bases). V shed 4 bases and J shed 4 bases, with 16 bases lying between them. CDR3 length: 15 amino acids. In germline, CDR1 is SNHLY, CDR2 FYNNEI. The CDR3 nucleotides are TGTGCCAGCAGTGCCGGAGGGGGGGCCAGAGAGACCCAGTACTTC. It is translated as CASSAGGGARETQYF.